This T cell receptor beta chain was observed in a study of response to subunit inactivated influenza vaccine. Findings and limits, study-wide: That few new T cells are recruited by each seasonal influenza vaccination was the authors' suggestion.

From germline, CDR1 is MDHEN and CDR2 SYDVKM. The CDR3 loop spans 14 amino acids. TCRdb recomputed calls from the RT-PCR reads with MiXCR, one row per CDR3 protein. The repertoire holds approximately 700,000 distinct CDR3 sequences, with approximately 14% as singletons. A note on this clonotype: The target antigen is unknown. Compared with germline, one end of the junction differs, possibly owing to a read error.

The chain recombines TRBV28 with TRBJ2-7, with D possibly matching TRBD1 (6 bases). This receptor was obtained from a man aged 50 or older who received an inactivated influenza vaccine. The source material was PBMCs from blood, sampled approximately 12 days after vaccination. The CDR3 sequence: CASRLLGDTYEQYF. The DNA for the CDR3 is TGTGCCAGCAGATTATTGGGGGACACCTACGAGCAGTACTTC.